Given below is one T cell receptor (beta chain) in context. CDR3 length equals 13 residues. CDR1 is SQVTM and CDR2 is ANQGSEA in the germline V gene. Germline trimming cut 4 bases from V and 2 bases from J; bases unmatched to any gene: 2. This sample stems from a study of technical replicates of blood from a handful of donors. Method: immunoSEQ multiplex PCR; TCRdb's copy keeps in-frame clones and lacks some. The table includes roughly 70,000 clones, under 98% detected once. The source of this sequence is a human donor in good health. Material for sequencing was T cells isolated from PBMCs. This rearrangement joins TRBV29-1 to TRBJ2-1, with TRBD1 identical over 7 bases. CDR3 bases: TGCAGCGTTGTAGGGGGCACCTACAATGAGCAGTTCTTC. It encodes CSVVGGTYNEQFF.